This is a list of T cell receptor beta chains from one sample in a study of CXCR3-negative and CXCR3-positive naive CD8 T cells. Each CDR3 protein gets one entry in TCRdb, which reprocessed the 5' RACE reads and gives no DNA. The sample shows approximately 60,000 distinct CDR3 sequences, and around 20% sits with its ten largest clones. Sequences were obtained from memory CD8+ T cells from blood. The source of these receptors is a human donor in good health. Some clones in this sample may be carry-over from other donors' samples. The CDR3 runs from the conserved cysteine through the conserved F or W. A clone size is listed for some rows: how often the clone was seen (once, few, many), or a class if it is expanded.

J gene	clone size	V gene	CDR3 protein
TRBJ2-3	-	TRBV29-1	CSVVLAGWVSSTDTQYF
TRBJ2-1	-	TRBV6-4	CASSEASGGHNEQFF
TRBJ2-3	-	TRBV27	CASSFILAGGRDTQYF
TRBJ2-7	-	TRBV7-6	CASSLVAGGSSYEQYF
TRBJ2-1	-	TRBV29-1	CSVGGLSSSSYNEQFF
TRBJ2-7	-	TRBV28	CASSTDLLEQYF
TRBJ1-2	-	TRBV3-1	CASSLPGQDYGYTF
TRBJ2-1	-	TRBV29-1	CSVEFRGHYNEQFF
TRBJ2-7	-	TRBV12-3/TRBV12-4	CASSLGDRGSATYEQYF
TRBJ2-7	-	TRBV5-1	CDSSVTSGSYEQYF
TRBJ2-7	-	TRBV5-1	CASSLVAGSATYEQYF
TRBJ2-1	-	TRBV7-8	CASSLADRSLHNEQFF
TRBJ2-3	-	TRBV7-2	CASTRPTETSAITDTQYF
TRBJ2-1	-	TRBV4-3	CASSPSMSGGAAEQFF
TRBJ2-2	-	TRBV29-1	CSIGGGVGELFF
TRBJ1-1	-	TRBV4-1	CASSQDRGLTEAFF
TRBJ1-1	-	TRBV6-6	CASSVIGGGTEAFF
TRBJ1-5	-	TRBV2	CASSQTKGAGGIMDF
TRBJ2-7	-	TRBV29-1	CSVVGITTSGGFSYEQYF
TRBJ1-1	-	TRBV6-6	CASRSIGMNTEAFF
TRBJ1-2	-	TRBV7-9	CASSLPSTNYGYTF
TRBJ2-7	-	TRBV7-9	CASSLAANRAYEQYF
TRBJ1-2	-	TRBV29-1	CSVDGEDYGYTF
TRBJ1-1	-	TRBV6-6	CASSYGVGNNAEAFF
TRBJ1-1	-	TRBV4-3	CASSQARGTEAFF
TRBJ2-7	-	TRBV20-1	CSARDRGYEQYF
TRBJ2-7	-	TRBV18	CASSPSEGSFPYEQYF
TRBJ2-1	-	TRBV24-1	CATSDFEGGDSYNEQFF
TRBJ2-2	-	TRBV28	CASSLFTGDTGELFF
TRBJ2-7	-	TRBV28	CASSVTGTFYEQYF
TRBJ2-1	-	TRBV19	CASSIGGGGISYNEQFF
TRBJ2-1	-	TRBV7-9	CASSRVLGSYNEQFF
TRBJ1-2	-	TRBV20-1	CSARDRVGGYTF
TRBJ2-5	-	TRBV7-2	CASITSPTYQETQYF
TRBJ2-1	-	TRBV6-2/TRBV6-3	CASSLYSYNEQFF
TRBJ2-3	-	TRBV4-3	CASSQDNGGTDTQYF
TRBJ2-3	-	TRBV29-1	CSVEEGQLADTQYF
TRBJ2-7	-	TRBV3-1	CASSQVHPVLAGGVYEQYF
TRBJ2-1	-	TRBV3-1	CASSQQGNEQFF
TRBJ2-2	-	TRBV29-1	CSVDTSGVGAGELFF
TRBJ2-7	-	TRBV25-1	CASSSGDEQYF
TRBJ2-7	-	TRBV11-1	CASSWTGTETTYEQYF
TRBJ1-1	-	TRBV11-3	CASSGDGGNTEAFF
TRBJ2-2	medium-sized	TRBV6-5	CASTPGRGDYTGELFF
TRBJ2-1	-	TRBV4-1	CASSLSTAIYNEQFF